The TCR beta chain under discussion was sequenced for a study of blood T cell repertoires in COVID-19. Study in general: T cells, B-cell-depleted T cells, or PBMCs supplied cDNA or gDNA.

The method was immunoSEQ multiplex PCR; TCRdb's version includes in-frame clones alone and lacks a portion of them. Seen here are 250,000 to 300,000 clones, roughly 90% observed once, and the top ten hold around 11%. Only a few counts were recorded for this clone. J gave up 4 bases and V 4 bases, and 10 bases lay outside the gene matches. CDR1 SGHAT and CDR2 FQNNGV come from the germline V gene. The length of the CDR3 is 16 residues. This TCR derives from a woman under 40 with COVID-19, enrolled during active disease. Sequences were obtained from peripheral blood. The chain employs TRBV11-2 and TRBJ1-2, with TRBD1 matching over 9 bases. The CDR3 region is CASSSLTGGPFYGYTF. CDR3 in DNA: TGTGCCAGCAGCTCCTTGACAGGGGGGCCCTTCTATGGCTACACCTTC.